A single T cell receptor beta chain is shown here with its context. Its antigen has not been determined. No base quality values were provided; no much bigger clone lies one nucleotide off. The sample originates from a study of primary melanoma T cells and metastatic recurrence (TCRdb year 2020). Broadly, across the study: A total of 200 or so primary melanomas made up the cohort, all of stage T2 to T4 and more than 1 mm thick. Whether patient outcome could be predicted by T-cell fraction and T-cell repertoire clonality in primary melanoma tumors was the question this study put to the test. The T-cell fraction measured by TCR beta sequencing was weighed against progression-free survival, the clinical outcome chosen for the comparison. Histopathological grading of tumor-infiltrating lymphocytes was compared with the sequencing-derived T-cell fraction. Study-level results and caveats: Progression-free survival prediction was reportedly improved more by adding T-cell fraction to tumor thickness than by adding any other histopathological variable. Progression-free survival was reportedly predicted by the tumor T-cell fraction independently of thickness, ulceration, mitotic rate and age. Protection appeared to be conferred by a T-cell fraction above 20% regardless of ulceration status, mitotic rate or nodal disease. An effective T-cell-mediated antitumor response in primary melanoma was framed by the authors only as a suggestion, not a demonstrated mechanism.

Patients had primary melanoma that had been surgically resected and was considered potentially curable but at risk of metastatic recurrence. The germline V gene gives CDR1 as MNHGY and CDR2 as SAAAGT. V loses 10 bases at its end and J loses 4 bases; junction bases beyond the gene matches: 8. The CDR3 covers 13 residues, taking in both the cysteine and the phenylalanine. Only the CDR3 DNA stays, 39 bases, in frame from base 1. Libraries were built with the immunoSEQ multiplex PCR assay. Primary melanoma tumor tissue underwent high-throughput sequencing of the T-cell receptor beta chain. The original pipeline was this. The repertoire analyses covered TCRB CDR3 sharing between samples and the distribution of insertions and deletions. A gradient-boosted model ranked how well the T-cell fraction predicted outcome compared with histopathological variables. TCRdb limited this immuneACCESS table to in-frame rearrangements with V and J called. A share of clones is missing; checked studies link under half to unresolved V genes, and the rest is unexplained. V and J calls and clone size follow that table, whereas D and trimming were derived from the DNA. A total of over a hundred clones appear in this sample, 93% of them only once. Clones ranked in the top ten supply roughly a sixth of the sample.

The receptor's source is a human donor with melanoma. Sequenced sample: melanoma tumor tissue. In this chain, TRBV6-8 is recombined with TRBJ2-3; 7 of the junction bases match TRBD1. The nucleotides read TGTGCCATCAAGGACAGGCTGGCAGATACGCAGTATTTT. This translates into CAIKDRLADTQYF.